Listed below are T cell receptor beta chains from one sample, sequenced in a study of response to subunit inactivated influenza vaccine. TCRdb re-called the RT-PCR reads with MiXCR, one entry per CDR3 protein. The data contain roughly 700,000 distinct CDR3 sequences, about 15% of them seen just once; the ten biggest clones take up 5.5% to 7%. Here the sequenced sample was PBMCs from blood, taken 14 to 15 days before vaccination. These receptor sequences come from a man aged 45-65 years who received an inactivated influenza vaccine. Both conserved end residues are part of each CDR3. The order of the fields is clone size, D gene, J gene, V gene, CDR3 DNA, CDR3 protein. A D gene is named only where the DNA matches it firmly. A row's size may be missing; if present it is once, few, many or a size class.

clone_size: many; d_call: TRBD1; j_call: TRBJ2-5; v_call: TRBV11-2; cdr3_nt: TGTGCCAGCAGCCTAAGACAGGGCGGCCAAGAGACCCAGTACTTC; cdr3_aa: CASSLRQGGQETQYF
clone_size: few; d_call: NA; j_call: TRBJ1-4; v_call: TRBV7-9; cdr3_nt: TGTGCCAGCAGCTTAGGTTCGGGGGGATACGAAAAACTGTTTTTT; cdr3_aa: CASSLGSGGYEKLFF
clone_size: NA; d_call: NA; j_call: TRBJ1-6; v_call: TRBV20-1; cdr3_nt: TGCAGTGCTGGAGACGCACTTAATTCACCCCTCCACTTT; cdr3_aa: CSAGDALNSPLHF
clone_size: few; d_call: TRBD1; j_call: TRBJ2-1; v_call: TRBV28; cdr3_nt: TGTGCCAGCAGTTTAAGGACAGGGGTTTATGAGCAGTTCTTC; cdr3_aa: CASSLRTGVYEQFF
clone_size: NA; d_call: TRBD1; j_call: TRBJ1-2; v_call: TRBV6-2/TRBV6-3; cdr3_nt: TGTGCCAGCAGCCTTGGACAGGGGGCCCTGCAAAGAGATGGCTACACCTTC; cdr3_aa: CASSLGQGALQRDGYTF
clone_size: NA; d_call: TRBD1; j_call: TRBJ2-7; v_call: TRBV30; cdr3_nt: TGTGCCTGGAAGGGCCCGGGACAGGGAACTGTCTACGAGCAGTACTTC; cdr3_aa: CAWKGPGQGTVYEQYF
clone_size: NA; d_call: TRBD1; j_call: TRBJ2-3; v_call: TRBV5-4; cdr3_nt: TGTGCCAGCAGCATAGGGACAGCTCTCACAGATACGCAGTATTTT; cdr3_aa: CASSIGTALTDTQYF
clone_size: few; d_call: TRBD2; j_call: TRBJ2-3; v_call: TRBV6-5; cdr3_nt: TGTGCCAGCAGTTATTCCGGACTAGCGGGGAAAGTTACGCAGTATTTT; cdr3_aa: CASSYSGLAGKVTQYF
clone_size: few; d_call: TRBD2; j_call: TRBJ2-4; v_call: TRBV7-9; cdr3_nt: TGTGCCAGCAGCCGACTAGCGGAAAACATTCAGTACTTC; cdr3_aa: CASSRLAENIQYF
clone_size: few; d_call: TRBD2; j_call: TRBJ2-7; v_call: TRBV6-1; cdr3_nt: TGTGCCAGCAGACGGACTAGCGGGGGGGCATACGAGCAGTACTTC; cdr3_aa: CASRRTSGGAYEQYF
clone_size: few; d_call: TRBD1; j_call: TRBJ1-2; v_call: TRBV5-1; cdr3_nt: TGCGCCAGCAGCGGGGGACAGGGTGCCTATGGCTACACCTTC; cdr3_aa: CASSGGQGAYGYTF
clone_size: NA; d_call: NA; j_call: TRBJ1-5; v_call: TRBV10-3; cdr3_nt: TGTGCCATCAGTGAGTCAAGGGGTATAAGCAATCAGCCCCAGCATTTT; cdr3_aa: CAISESRGISNQPQHF
clone_size: NA; d_call: NA; j_call: TRBJ2-7; v_call: TRBV3-1; cdr3_nt: TGTGCCAGCAGCCCGGACGTATCGATCTCCTACGAGCAGTACTTC; cdr3_aa: CASSPDVSISYEQYF
clone_size: few; d_call: NA; j_call: TRBJ2-7; v_call: TRBV20-1; cdr3_nt: TGCAGTGCTTTCGCAAGACTTTTTCCTTTTTCCTACGAGCAGTACTTC; cdr3_aa: CSAFARLFPFSYEQYF
clone_size: few; d_call: NA; j_call: TRBJ2-5; v_call: TRBV12-3/TRBV12-4; cdr3_nt: TGTGCCAGCAGTTCGTGGGGGGTAGGAGAGACCCAGTACTTC; cdr3_aa: CASSSWGVGETQYF
clone_size: NA; d_call: NA; j_call: TRBJ2-2; v_call: TRBV9; cdr3_nt: TGTGCCAGCGCAATGGGGAGGACGAACACCGGGGAGCTGTTTTTT; cdr3_aa: CASAMGRTNTGELFF
clone_size: once; d_call: NA; j_call: TRBJ2-3; v_call: TRBV15; cdr3_nt: TGTGCCACCAGCAGAGATAAAGGACACACAGATACGCAGTATTTT; cdr3_aa: CATSRDKGHTDTQYF
clone_size: NA; d_call: NA; j_call: TRBJ2-2; v_call: TRBV4-1; cdr3_nt: TGCGCCAGCAGCCAATTTGGCACCGGGGAGCTGTTTTTT; cdr3_aa: CASSQFGTGELFF
clone_size: many; d_call: NA; j_call: TRBJ2-5; v_call: TRBV6-1; cdr3_nt: TGTGCCAGCAGTGGCATCCGGGGCCTCCAAGAGACCCAGTACTTC; cdr3_aa: CASSGIRGLQETQYF
clone_size: many; d_call: NA; j_call: TRBJ2-5; v_call: TRBV6-2/TRBV6-3; cdr3_nt: TGTGCCAGCAGTTACCCGGAGACCCAGTACTTC; cdr3_aa: CASSYPETQYF
clone_size: many; d_call: NA; j_call: TRBJ1-4; v_call: TRBV4-2; cdr3_nt: TGTGCCAGCAGCCAAGGACATTCAACAACTAATGAAAAACTGTTTTTT; cdr3_aa: CASSQGHSTTNEKLFF
clone_size: NA; d_call: NA; j_call: TRBJ2-1; v_call: TRBV19; cdr3_nt: TGTGCCAGTAGTAGCGGGTATTCCTACAATGAGCAGTTCTTC; cdr3_aa: CASSSGYSYNEQFF
clone_size: few; d_call: TRBD1; j_call: TRBJ1-1; v_call: TRBV5-4; cdr3_nt: TGTGCCAGCGGGGGACAGATGAACACTGAAGCTTTCTTT; cdr3_aa: CASGGQMNTEAFF
clone_size: many; d_call: NA; j_call: TRBJ2-7; v_call: TRBV28; cdr3_nt: TGTGCCAGCAATGGAATGGAAGGTAATGAGCAGTACTTC; cdr3_aa: CASNGMEGNEQYF
clone_size: few; d_call: NA; j_call: TRBJ1-1; v_call: TRBV20-1; cdr3_nt: TGCAGTGCTAGAGATATGAGGGAAGGGAGTGAAGCTTTCTTT; cdr3_aa: CSARDMREGSEAFF
clone_size: NA; d_call: NA; j_call: TRBJ2-1; v_call: TRBV5-1; cdr3_nt: TGCGCCAGCAGCGGGAGACACAATGAGCAGTTCTTC; cdr3_aa: CASSGRHNEQFF
clone_size: NA; d_call: TRBD2; j_call: TRBJ2-5; v_call: TRBV25-1; cdr3_nt: TGTGCCAGCAGTGAATGGGGGGGAGTGACCCAGGAGACCCAGTACTTC; cdr3_aa: CASSEWGGVTQETQYF
clone_size: few; d_call: NA; j_call: TRBJ1-2; v_call: TRBV20-1; cdr3_nt: TGCAGTGCTAGCAGGGCTTCCTATGGCTACACCTTC; cdr3_aa: CSASRASYGYTF
clone_size: NA; d_call: TRBD1; j_call: TRBJ2-7; v_call: TRBV11-2; cdr3_nt: TGTGCCAGCAGATCCGCGGGGACAGGGATCCACGAGCAGTACTTC; cdr3_aa: CASRSAGTGIHEQYF
clone_size: few; d_call: TRBD2; j_call: TRBJ2-3; v_call: TRBV20-1; cdr3_nt: TGCAGTAGAGCGGTTAGCGGGAGAGGGGGCGGCACAGATACGCAGTATTTT; cdr3_aa: CSRAVSGRGGGTDTQYF
clone_size: NA; d_call: TRBD1; j_call: TRBJ1-3; v_call: TRBV10-3; cdr3_nt: TGTGCCATCAGCCAGACAGGGGCTGGAAACACCATATATTTT; cdr3_aa: CAISQTGAGNTIYF
clone_size: NA; d_call: NA; j_call: TRBJ2-7; v_call: TRBV12-3/TRBV12-4; cdr3_nt: TGTGCCAGCAGTTGGGCGCCGCAGGTCGCCCATCAGTACTTC; cdr3_aa: CASSWAPQVAHQYF
clone_size: many; d_call: TRBD1; j_call: TRBJ2-1; v_call: TRBV7-2; cdr3_nt: TGTGCCAGCAGCTCAGGACAGGGCAGCTCCTACAATGAGCAGTTCTTC; cdr3_aa: CASSSGQGSSYNEQFF
clone_size: few; d_call: NA; j_call: TRBJ1-3; v_call: TRBV5-1; cdr3_nt: TGCGCCAGCCAAACAGACGTAGGAAACACCATATATTTT; cdr3_aa: CASQTDVGNTIYF
clone_size: NA; d_call: TRBD1; j_call: TRBJ2-5; v_call: TRBV9; cdr3_nt: TGTGCCAGCAGCGTCTACAGGGGAAACGGAGAGACCCAGTACTTC; cdr3_aa: CASSVYRGNGETQYF
clone_size: many; d_call: NA; j_call: TRBJ1-5; v_call: TRBV28; cdr3_nt: TGTGCCAGCAGTAAGGGGGGTCAGCCCCAGCATTTT; cdr3_aa: CASSKGGQPQHF
clone_size: NA; d_call: TRBD1; j_call: TRBJ2-1; v_call: TRBV19; cdr3_nt: TGTGCCAGTAGTGTCGGGACAGGGTTCAATGAGCAGTTCTTC; cdr3_aa: CASSVGTGFNEQFF
clone_size: NA; d_call: NA; j_call: TRBJ2-7; v_call: TRBV10-3; cdr3_nt: TGTGCCATCAGTGTAGAAGGTAGCTACGAGCAGTACTTC; cdr3_aa: CAISVEGSYEQYF
clone_size: NA; d_call: TRBD1; j_call: TRBJ2-3; v_call: TRBV4-2; cdr3_nt: TGTGCCAGCTCCTCAACTGTCCCGGGACAGGGGTTAAGCACAGATACGCAGTATTTT; cdr3_aa: CASSSTVPGQGLSTDTQYF
clone_size: NA; d_call: TRBD2; j_call: TRBJ2-7; v_call: TRBV28; cdr3_nt: TGTGCCAGCAGTTCTACTAGCGGGAACTACGAGCAGTACTTC; cdr3_aa: CASSSTSGNYEQYF
clone_size: NA; d_call: TRBD2; j_call: TRBJ2-7; v_call: TRBV20-1; cdr3_nt: TGCAGTGCTCCGGCAGCGGGAGCCGGCTCCTACGAGCAGTACTTC; cdr3_aa: CSAPAAGAGSYEQYF
clone_size: NA; d_call: NA; j_call: TRBJ2-7; v_call: TRBV12-3/TRBV12-4; cdr3_nt: TGTGCCAGCAGTTTAGCGGACGGTATTTCCTACGAGCAGTACTTC; cdr3_aa: CASSLADGISYEQYF
clone_size: NA; d_call: TRBD2; j_call: TRBJ2-7; v_call: TRBV27; cdr3_nt: TGTGCCGGCAGTACAGCGGGATTCACCTACGAGCAGTACTTC; cdr3_aa: CAGSTAGFTYEQYF
clone_size: few; d_call: NA; j_call: TRBJ2-7; v_call: TRBV9; cdr3_nt: TGTGCCAGCAGCGTAGCCCCAGAGTATTTCGAGCAGTACTTC; cdr3_aa: CASSVAPEYFEQYF
clone_size: NA; d_call: NA; j_call: TRBJ1-1; v_call: TRBV5-5; cdr3_nt: TGTGCCAGCAGTTCCCCGACGAGGAACACTGAAGCTTTCTTT; cdr3_aa: CASSSPTRNTEAFF
clone_size: few; d_call: TRBD1; j_call: TRBJ2-5; v_call: TRBV30; cdr3_nt: TGTGCCTGGAGTCGGGACAGGGGAGAGACCCAGTACTTC; cdr3_aa: CAWSRDRGETQYF
clone_size: few; d_call: NA; j_call: TRBJ2-5; v_call: TRBV20-1; cdr3_nt: TGCAGTGCTAGAGATGGGGGGGCGCATCAAGAGACCCAGTACTTC; cdr3_aa: CSARDGGAHQETQYF
clone_size: few; d_call: NA; j_call: TRBJ2-5; v_call: TRBV28; cdr3_nt: TGTGCCAGCAGTTTAATGGGGCACGAAGAGACCCAGTACTTC; cdr3_aa: CASSLMGHEETQYF
clone_size: NA; d_call: TRBD2; j_call: TRBJ2-1; v_call: TRBV12-3/TRBV12-4; cdr3_nt: TGTGCCAGCCTGGGACTAGCGCACTACAATGAGCAGTTCTTC; cdr3_aa: CASLGLAHYNEQFF
clone_size: NA; d_call: NA; j_call: TRBJ2-3; v_call: TRBV29-1; cdr3_nt: TGCAGCGTTGTATGGTGGGGTCCCACAGATACGCAGTATTTT; cdr3_aa: CSVVWWGPTDTQYF
clone_size: many; d_call: NA; j_call: TRBJ2-3; v_call: TRBV29-1; cdr3_nt: TGCAGCGTTGTCATCCCCGACAGGTCGTTAAATACGCAGTATTTT; cdr3_aa: CSVVIPDRSLNTQYF